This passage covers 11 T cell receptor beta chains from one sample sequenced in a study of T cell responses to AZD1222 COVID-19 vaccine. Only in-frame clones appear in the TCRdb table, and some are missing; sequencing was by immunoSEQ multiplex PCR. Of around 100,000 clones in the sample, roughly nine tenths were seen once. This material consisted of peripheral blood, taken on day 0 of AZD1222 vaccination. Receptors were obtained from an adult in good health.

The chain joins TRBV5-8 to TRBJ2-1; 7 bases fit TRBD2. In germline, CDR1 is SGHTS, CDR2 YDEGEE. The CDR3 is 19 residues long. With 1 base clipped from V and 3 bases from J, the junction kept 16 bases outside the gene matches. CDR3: CASSLNVGGESGVYNEQFF. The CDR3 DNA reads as TGTGCCAGCAGCTTGAACGTAGGCGGGGAGAGCGGGGTCTACAATGAGCAGTTCTTC.

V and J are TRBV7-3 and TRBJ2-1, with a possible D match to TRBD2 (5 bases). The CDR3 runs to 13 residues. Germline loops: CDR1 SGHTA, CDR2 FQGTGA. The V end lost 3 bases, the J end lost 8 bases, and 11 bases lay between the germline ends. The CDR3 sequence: CASSLGKGDEQFF. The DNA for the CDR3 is TGTGCCAGCAGCTTGGGGAAGGGAGATGAGCAGTTCTTC. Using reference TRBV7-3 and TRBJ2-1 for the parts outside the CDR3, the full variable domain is GAGVSQTPSNKVTEKGKYVELRCDPISGHTALYWYRQSLGQGPEFLIYFQGTGAADDSGLPNDRFFAVRPEGSVSTLKIQRTERGDSAVYLCASSLGKGDEQFFGPGTRLTVL.

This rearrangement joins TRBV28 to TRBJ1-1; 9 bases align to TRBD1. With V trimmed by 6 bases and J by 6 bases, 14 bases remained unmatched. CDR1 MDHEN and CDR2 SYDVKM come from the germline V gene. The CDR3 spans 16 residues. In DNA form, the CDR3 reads TGTGCCAGCAGCCCGCCCCCGGGACAGGGACGTGCTGAAGCTTTCTTT. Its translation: CASSPPPGQGRAEAFF.

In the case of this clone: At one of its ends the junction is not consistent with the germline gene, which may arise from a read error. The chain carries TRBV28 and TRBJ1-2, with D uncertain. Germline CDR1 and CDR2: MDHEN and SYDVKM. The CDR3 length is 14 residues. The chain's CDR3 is CASLMDLGGYGYTF. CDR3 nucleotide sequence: TGTGCCAGCCTCATGGACCTAGGTGGCTATGGCTACACTTTC.

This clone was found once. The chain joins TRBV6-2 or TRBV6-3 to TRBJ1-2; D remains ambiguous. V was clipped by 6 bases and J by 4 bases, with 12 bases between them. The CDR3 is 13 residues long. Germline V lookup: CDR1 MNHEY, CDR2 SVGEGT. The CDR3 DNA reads TGTGCCAGCAGCCGCCAGGAGGGCTATGGCTACACCTTC. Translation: CASSRQEGYGYTF.

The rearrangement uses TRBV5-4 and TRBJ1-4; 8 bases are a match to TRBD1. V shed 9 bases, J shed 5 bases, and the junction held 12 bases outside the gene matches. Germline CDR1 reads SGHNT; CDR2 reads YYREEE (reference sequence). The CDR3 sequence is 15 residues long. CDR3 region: CATRGQGRDNEKLFF. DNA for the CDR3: TGTGCCACACGAGGACAGGGACGGGACAATGAAAAACTGTTTTTT.

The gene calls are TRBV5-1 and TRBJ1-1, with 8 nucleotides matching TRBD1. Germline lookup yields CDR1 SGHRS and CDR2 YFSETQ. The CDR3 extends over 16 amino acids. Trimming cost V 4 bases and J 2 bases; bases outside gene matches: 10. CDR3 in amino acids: CASSANAGGVNTEAFF. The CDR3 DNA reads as TGCGCCAGCAGCGCAAACGCAGGGGGCGTTAACACTGAAGCTTTCTTT. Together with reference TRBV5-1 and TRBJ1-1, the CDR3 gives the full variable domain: KAGVTQTPRYLIKTRGQQVTLSCSPISGHRSVSWYQQTPGQGLQFLFEYFSETQRNKGNFPGRFSGRQFSNSRSEMNVSTLELGDSALYLCASSANAGGVNTEAFFGQGTRLTVV.

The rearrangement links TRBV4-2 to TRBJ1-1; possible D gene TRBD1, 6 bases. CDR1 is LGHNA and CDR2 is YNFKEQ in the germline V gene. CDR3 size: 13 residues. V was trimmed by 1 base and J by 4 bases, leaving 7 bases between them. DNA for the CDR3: TGTGCCAGCAGCCAAGGGACAGCCACTGAAGCTTTCTTT. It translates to CASSQGTATEAFF.

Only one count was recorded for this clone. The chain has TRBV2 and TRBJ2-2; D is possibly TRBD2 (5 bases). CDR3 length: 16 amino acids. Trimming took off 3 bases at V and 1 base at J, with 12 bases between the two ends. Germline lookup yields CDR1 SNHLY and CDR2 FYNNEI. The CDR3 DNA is TGTGCCAGCAGTGACCCTTTCGCGGGGAACACCGGGGAGCTGTTTTTT. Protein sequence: CASSDPFAGNTGELFF.

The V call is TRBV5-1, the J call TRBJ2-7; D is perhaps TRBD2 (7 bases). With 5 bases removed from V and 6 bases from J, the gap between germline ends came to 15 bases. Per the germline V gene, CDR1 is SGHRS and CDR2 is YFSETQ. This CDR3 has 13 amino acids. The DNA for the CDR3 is TGCGCCAGCAGGGAGGAAGGGGGGGTCGAGCAGTACTTC. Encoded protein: CASREEGGVEQYF.

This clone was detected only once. CDR3 bases: TGTGCCAGCAGTGAAGCGGGAGGGTCAGGCTATGGCTACACCTTC. This sequence encodes CASSEAGGSGYGYTF. The chain links TRBV6-1 to TRBJ1-2; D unclear. CDR1 and CDR2 from the germline V gene are MNHNS and SASEGT. This CDR3 has 15 amino acids. Trimming took off 0 bases at V and 4 bases at J, with 12 bases between the two ends.